A single sample is the source of the 25 T cell receptor beta chains below, sequenced in a study of long-term antiretroviral therapy in people with HIV. Samples were assayed with immunoSEQ v3.0 at survey level. Clones were sequenced by immunoSEQ multiplex PCR, and TCRdb holds only the in-frame ones, with some missing. The table shows tens of thousands of clones, with less than 90% occurring only once. Specimen: unsorted PBMCs, collected 2 years after starting antiretroviral therapy. All receptors come from a man aged 45-65 years with HIV.

CDR3 region: CASSFSGRRGYGYTF. CDR3 bases: TGTGCCAGCAGTTTCTCAGGACGGAGAGGCTATGGCTACACCTTC. The chain has TRBV27 and TRBJ1-2; D remains ambiguous. Trimming shortened V by 3 bases and J by 4 bases, and 15 bases separated the two germline ends. The CDR3 is 15 amino acids. The germline V gene has CDR1 MNHEY and CDR2 SMNVEV (reference sequence).

The chain links TRBV5-4 to TRBJ2-3, with D maybe TRBD2 (6 bases). This CDR3 has 14 amino acids. The V gene lost 2 bases and the J gene lost 6 bases, with 13 bases spanning the gap. CDR1 is SGHNT and CDR2 is YYREEE in the germline V gene (reference sequence). The CDR3 spells CASSLGSGGDTQYF. CDR3 DNA sequence: TGTGCCAGCAGCTTAGGTAGCGGAGGCGATACGCAGTATTTT.

The chain combines TRBV7-3 with TRBJ2-7; TRBD2 agrees at 11 bases. V shed 5 bases and J 2 bases; nucleotides not matched to a gene: 5. From germline, CDR1 is SGHTA and CDR2 FQGTGA. The CDR3 covers 15 residues. Here the CDR3 reads CASSVTSGETYEQYF. The CDR3, as DNA: TGTGCCAGCAGCGTGACTAGCGGGGAAACCTACGAGCAGTACTTC.

The chain is built from TRBV29-1 and TRBJ1-2, with D hard to call. CDR3 length equals 11 residues. CDR1 and CDR2 (germline): SQVTM, ANQGSEA. V was trimmed by 5 bases and J by 4 bases, leaving 8 bases between them. DNA of the CDR3: TGCAGCGTTCGTTATAGCTATGGCTACACCTTC. Its translation is CSVRYSYGYTF. Variable domain in full (rest from reference TRBV29-1 and TRBJ1-2): SAVISQKPSRDICQRGTSLTIQCQVDSQVTMMFWYRQQPGQSLTLIATANQGSEATYESGFVIDKFPISRPNLTFSTLTVSNMSPEDSSIYLCSVRYSYGYTFGSGTRLTVV.

The gene calls are TRBV7-8 and TRBJ2-6, with 8 bases aligning to TRBD1. This CDR3 has 15 amino acids. After removal of 4 bases from V and 2 bases from J, the junction contained 1 base not matched to a gene. Germline CDR1 and CDR2: SGHVS and FQNEAQ. The CDR3 is CASSSTGAGANVLTF. The CDR3 DNA sequence: TGTGCCAGCAGCTCGACAGGGGCTGGGGCCAACGTCCTGACTTTC. The whole variable domain, remainder taken from reference TRBV7-8 and TRBJ2-6, is GAGVSQSPRYKVAKRGQDVALRCDPISGHVSLFWYQQALGQGPEFLTYFQNEAQLDKSGLPSDRFFAERPEGSVSTLKIQRTQQEDSAVYLCASSSTGAGANVLTFGAGSRLTVL.

V gene TRBV30 combines with J gene TRBJ2-3, with no clear D. This CDR3 has 11 amino acids. The V gene's germline CDR1 is GTSNPN and CDR2 SVGIG (reference sequence). V was trimmed by 5 bases and J by 2 bases, leaving 5 bases between them. In DNA form, the CDR3 reads TGTGCCTGGGACAACACAGATACGCAGTATTTT. This translates into CAWDNTDTQYF.

This clone was observed a few times. V gene TRBV4-3 combines with J gene TRBJ2-7; D is perhaps TRBD2 (5 bases). The ends were cut back, 0 bases at V and 0 bases at J, with 12 bases in the middle. Germline CDR1 and CDR2: LGHNA and YSLEER. The CDR3 has 16 amino acids. The CDR3: CASSQESSGSSYEQYF. CDR3 nucleotides: TGCGCCAGCAGCCAAGAGTCGAGCGGTTCCTCCTACGAGCAGTACTTC.

This chain links TRBV6-4 with TRBJ2-3; 7 positions agree with TRBD2. After removal of 3 bases from V and 0 bases from J, the junction contained 9 bases not matched to a gene. The CDR3 runs to 17 residues. Germline CDR1 is MRHNA and CDR2 is SNTAGT. The CDR3 reads CASSDGGAGTSTDTQYF. The DNA of the CDR3 is TGTGCCAGCAGTGATGGGGGAGCGGGGACTAGCACAGATACGCAGTATTTT.

V is TRBV2 and J is TRBJ2-5; D is unclear. The CDR3 has 12 residues. V gave up 4 bases and J gave up 2 bases, with 5 bases separating them. Germline CDR1 and CDR2: SNHLY and FYNNEI. The CDR3, as DNA: TGTGCCAGCAGTGTGAGACAAGAGACCCAGTACTTC. Protein product: CASSVRQETQYF.

The chain joins TRBV4-1 to TRBJ1-1, with D possibly TRBD1 on 5 matching bases. The CDR3 spans 12 residues. The V end was cut by 3 bases, the J end by 5 bases, with 7 bases between. The germline V gene has CDR1 MGHRA and CDR2 YSYEKL. This CDR3 reads CASSHGGTEAFF. Here the CDR3 DNA reads TGCGCCAGCAGCCACGGGGGGACTGAAGCTTTCTTT.

The V call is TRBV27, the J call TRBJ2-1; D is perhaps TRBD2 (5 bases). From germline, CDR1 is MNHEY and CDR2 SMNVEV (reference sequence). CDR3 length: 16 residues. The V gene lost 5 bases and the J gene lost 5 bases, with 19 bases spanning the gap. The CDR3 here is CASSTSPSLLHNEQFF. The CDR3 region has the DNA TGTGCCAGCAGTACTTCTCCTAGCCTTCTCCACAATGAGCAGTTCTTC.

The chain links TRBV10-3 to TRBJ2-3, with 12 bases fitting TRBD2. This CDR3 region has 16 residues. The V and J ends lost 6 bases and 4 bases, in that order; junction bases with no gene match: 8. Germline CDR1 and CDR2: ENHRY and SYGVKD. Written as DNA, the CDR3 is TGTGCCATCAGGAGCCCTAGCGGGGGGGCTGCAGATACGCAGTATTTT. It specifies CAIRSPSGGAADTQYF.

The chain carries TRBV6-6 and TRBJ1-5, with D unclear. The CDR3 covers 16 residues. V was cut by 0 bases and J by 5 bases, with 14 bases left in between. Germline V gives CDR1 MNHNY, CDR2 SVGAGI (reference sequence). The CDR3 loop is CASSYSGIESHQPQHF. The DNA for the CDR3 is TGTGCCAGCAGTTACTCGGGGATTGAATCCCATCAGCCCCAGCATTTT.

V is TRBV28 and J is TRBJ2-2; TRBD1 aligns across 9 bases. Germline CDR1 is MDHEN and CDR2 is SYDVKM. This CDR3 comprises 17 residues. J lost 4 bases, V lost 4 bases, and 10 bases had no gene match. The CDR3 sequence: CASSSEITGGPTGELFF. The CDR3, as DNA: TGTGCCAGCAGTTCTGAAATAACAGGGGGCCCCACCGGGGAGCTGTTTTTT.

The V call is TRBV7-9, the J call TRBJ2-7; D gene ambiguous. The germline V gene has CDR1 SEHNR and CDR2 FQNEAQ (reference sequence). Trimming left V 5 bases short and J 2 bases short, with 7 bases between. CDR3 length equals 12 residues. CDR3 region: CASSPRTYEQYF. The CDR3 DNA sequence: TGTGCCAGCAGCCCACGGACCTACGAGCAGTACTTC.

The chain has TRBV6-7 and TRBJ1-2; the D gene is possibly TRBD1 (6 bases). TRBV6-7 is designated an ORF whose function remains uncertain. V dropped 0 bases and J dropped 8 bases, with 16 bases sitting between them. The CDR3 has 15 residues. CDR3 DNA sequence: TGTGCCAGCAGTTACTCGAGTTCTTCGGGGGCGGGCTACACCTTC. Translation: CASSYSSSSGAGYTF.

The V call is TRBV19, the J call TRBJ2-6; D not certain. Germline assignment: CDR1 LNHDA and CDR2 SQIVND (reference sequence). The CDR3 totals 15 residues. The V end was cut by 5 bases, the J end by 4 bases, with 12 bases between. CDR3 in amino acids: CASSLTLAGANVLTF. In nucleotides, the CDR3 is TGTGCCAGTAGTCTAACATTGGCGGGGGCCAACGTCCTGACTTTC.

The genes are TRBV11-2 and TRBJ2-7, with 8 bases fitting TRBD1. The trim removed 4 bases at V and 0 bases at J, leaving 5 bases unmatched. CDR3 length: 15 amino acids. In germline, CDR1 is SGHAT, CDR2 FQNNGV. CDR3: CASSSGQGGSYEQYF. The CDR3 nucleotides are TGTGCCAGCAGCTCCGGACAGGGTGGCTCCTACGAGCAGTACTTC.

The V call is TRBV7-2, the J call TRBJ1-1, with D possibly TRBD1 on 5 matching bases. V was cut by 1 base and J by 8 bases, with 11 bases left in between. The germline gives CDR1 SGHTA, CDR2 FQGNSA. The CDR3 runs 13 residues. The CDR3 nucleotides read TGTGCCAGCAGCTTAGAAGGGACGCAAGAAGCTTTCTTT. Translating it yields CASSLEGTQEAFF.

The chain joins TRBV11-3 to TRBJ2-1, with 8 bases that match TRBD2. CDR1 SGHNT and CDR2 YENEEA come from the germline V gene. This CDR3 has 16 amino acids. V trimming: 6 bases; J trimming: 2 bases; junction bases outside the gene matches: 9. DNA of the CDR3: TGTGCCAGCAGGGTAGCGGGGTCAGCGACCTACAATGAGCAGTTCTTC. Protein sequence: CASRVAGSATYNEQFF. Drawing the rest from reference TRBV11-3 and TRBJ2-1, the complete variable domain is EAGVVQSPRYKIIEKKQPVAFWCNPISGHNTLYWYLQNLGQGPELLIRYENEEAVDDSQLPKDRFSAERLKGVDSTLKIQPAELGDSAVYLCASRVAGSATYNEQFFGPGTRLTVL.

This clone came up a few times. The J gene is TRBJ1-2, the V gene TRBV9, with D unclear. The CDR3 is made up of 13 amino acids. CDR1 SGDLS and CDR2 YYNGEE come from the germline V gene. The V and J ends lost 4 bases and 2 bases respectively, with 9 bases between them. Here the CDR3 DNA reads TGTGCCAGCAGCCTACAAAGGAACTATGGCTACACCTTC. Translated, it gives CASSLQRNYGYTF.

The chain links TRBV14 to TRBJ1-2; no clear D. The length of the CDR3 is 18 residues. CDR1 and CDR2 from the germline V gene are SGHDN and FVKESK. With 5 bases removed from V and 3 bases from J, the gap between germline ends came to 25 bases. CDR3 DNA sequence: TGTGCCAGCAGCAGGAGGTTAAGACAATATCAGGAGGACTATGGCTACACCTTC. Residues: CASSRRLRQYQEDYGYTF.

This chain uses TRBV28 with TRBJ2-1, with 9 bases identical to TRBD1. From germline, CDR1 is MDHEN and CDR2 SYDVKM. CDR3 length: 14 amino acids. With V trimmed by 7 bases and J by 4 bases, 5 bases remained unmatched. The CDR3 DNA is TGTGCCAGCACCACCGGGACAGGGTACAATGAGCAGTTCTTC. Protein sequence: CASTTGTGYNEQFF. The complete variable domain, with remaining parts taken from reference TRBV28 and TRBJ2-1, reads DVKVTQSSRYLVKRTGEKVFLECVQDMDHENMFWYRQDPGLGLRLIYFSYDVKMKEKGDIPEGYSVSREKKERFSLILESASTNQTSMYLCASTTGTGYNEQFFGPGTRLTVL.

V gene TRBV5-1 combines with J gene TRBJ2-7, with 7 bases aligning to TRBD2. CDR1 is SGHRS and CDR2 is YFSETQ in the germline V gene. J gave up 2 bases and V 5 bases, and 10 bases lay outside the gene matches. The CDR3 spans 15 residues. CDR3 protein: CASRVSSGPAYEQYF. CDR3 bases: TGCGCCAGCAGGGTTTCTAGCGGACCAGCCTACGAGCAGTACTTC.

The chain joins TRBV4-1 to TRBJ1-5; D is unclear. Germline V gene data show CDR1 as MGHRA and CDR2 as YSYEKL. This CDR3 has 16 amino acids. Trimming took 1 base from V and 3 from J, leaving 13 bases between them. CDR3 nucleotides: TGCGCCAGCAGCCAAGTGTCGGGCCGGATCAATCAGCCCCAGCATTTT. Amino acids: CASSQVSGRINQPQHF.